The 10 T cell receptor beta chains listed next were all sequenced from one sample in a study of early T cells in non-severe SARS-CoV-2 infection. TCRdb reprocessed the 5' RACE reads with MiXCR, giving one entry per CDR3 protein. The sample has about 77,000 distinct CDR3 sequences, approximately 5% seen once. The sample was whole blood, taken at baseline. All receptors come from an adult who was a healthcare worker with PCR-confirmed SARS-CoV-2 infection or an uninfected control (not recorded which).

In the case of this clonotype: This may stem from a read error, because a much larger clone lies one nucleotide away. V and J are TRBV27 and TRBJ2-5, with 7 bases identical to TRBD1. This CDR3 has 14 amino acids. The junction had 6 bases not matched to a gene; V was cut back by 2 bases and J by 6 bases. CDR1 MNHEY and CDR2 SMNVEV come from the germline V gene (reference sequence). CDR3 bases: TGTGCCAGCAGTTTACATGACAGGGTCAAGACCCAGTACTTC. Amino acids: CASSLHDRVKTQYF.

In this sample, this clonotype turned up a few times. This chain connects TRBV21-1 to TRBJ2-7; the table calls TRBD1, which could not be checked here. TRBV21-1 is flagged as a pseudogene. This CDR3 region has 14 residues. DNA of the CDR3: TGTGCCAGCAGAAAAGGGGCGCAAACCTACGAGCAGTACTTC. It is translated as CASRKGAQTYEQYF.

The genes are TRBV19 and TRBJ2-1; 11 positions agree with TRBD2. Germline V CDR1 and CDR2: LNHDA, SQIVND (reference sequence). V gave up 3 bases and J gave up 8 bases; unmatched junction bases: 6. This CDR3 is 15 amino acids long. For the CDR3, the DNA is TGTGCCAGTAGTATCGAACTAGCGGGAGTGTATGAGCAGTTCTTC. Translating gives CASSIELAGVYEQFF.

At least ten counts were recorded for this clonotype. J is TRBJ2-1 and V is TRBV18; D is unresolved. The CDR3 runs to 13 residues. Germline assignment: CDR1 KGHSH and CDR2 LQKENI. The V end was cut by 2 bases, the J end by 6 bases, with 8 bases between. CDR3 protein: CASSPTEINEQFF. CDR3 nucleotide sequence: TGTGCCAGCTCACCAACAGAAATCAATGAGCAGTTCTTC.

The chain uses TRBV20-1 and TRBJ1-5; D may be TRBD1 (5 bases). Trimming took 2 bases from V and 3 from J, leaving 11 bases between them. CDR3 length: 14 residues. CDR1 is DFQATT, CDR2 SNEGSKA, per germline (reference sequence). In DNA, the CDR3 is TGCAGTGCTAGACGGCAGGGTAACAATCAGCCCCAGCATTTT. This codes for CSARRQGNNQPQHF.

This clonotype appeared many times. This chain joins TRBV7-6 and TRBJ2-7; perhaps TRBD1 as D (6 bases). CDR1 is SGHVS and CDR2 is FNYEAQ in the germline V gene. There are 15 residues in the CDR3. The V and J ends lost 5 bases and 2 bases respectively, with 16 bases between them. The DNA of the CDR3 is TGTGCCAGCAGCACCGAGACAGGAAAGACCTACGAGCAGTACTTC. This sequence encodes CASSTETGKTYEQYF.

This clonotype occurred many times. J is TRBJ2-7 and V is TRBV11-3; TRBD2 aligns across 12 bases. The CDR3 is made up of 16 amino acids. Germline-derived CDR1 and CDR2 are SGHNT and YENEEA. V lost 5 bases, J lost 3 bases, and 8 bases stayed unmatched. This CDR3 reads CASSGSLAGGDYEQYF. CDR3 DNA: TGTGCCAGCAGCGGTTCACTAGCGGGGGGCGACTACGAGCAGTACTTC.

The chain links TRBV10-3 to TRBJ1-1, with TRBD1 as a possible D gene (5 bases). Trimming cost V 10 bases and J 4 bases, with 19 bases left between them. Germline V gene lookup returns CDR1 ENHRY and CDR2 SYGVKD. This CDR3 comprises 14 residues. CDR3 in amino acids: CATSPGQGGTEAFF. For the CDR3, the DNA is TGTGCCACCTCACCAGGGCAGGGTGGCACTGAAGCTTTCTTT.

This clonotype was picked up many times. The J gene is TRBJ2-7, the V gene TRBV10-1, with D hard to call. The germline gives CDR1 WNHNN, CDR2 SYGVQD (reference sequence). The CDR3 totals 13 residues. Trimming pared 6 bases from V and 4 bases from J, leaving 13 bases between. The CDR3 loop reads CASSRDNSYEQYF. CDR3 in DNA: TGCGCCAGCAGCCGAGACAACTCTTACGAGCAGTACTTC.

This chain uses TRBV25-1 with TRBJ2-3, with TRBD2 identical over 7 bases. Germline V gene sequence: CDR1 MGHDK, CDR2 SYGVNS. This CDR3 comprises 15 residues. Trimming took 3 bases from V and 1 from J; bases not matched to a gene: 4. The CDR3 loop reads CASSEEGLRTDTQYF. The CDR3, as DNA: TGTGCCAGCAGTGAGGAGGGACTACGCACAGATACGCAGTATTTT.